These 21 T cell receptor beta chains were all obtained from the same sample, sequenced in a study of T cell responses to AZD1222 COVID-19 vaccine. Assay: immunoSEQ multiplex PCR; the TCRdb copy retains only in-frame clones and omits some. Here the sample spans 100,000 to 150,000 clones, approximately 90% being singletons. Sequenced here: peripheral blood, sampled 28 days after the second AZD1222 dose. The receptors stem from an adult who received the AZD1222 COVID-19 vaccine.

V is TRBV2 and J is TRBJ1-1; TRBD1 is a possible D gene (6 bases). This CDR3 comprises 14 residues. Germline-derived CDR1 and CDR2 are SNHLY and FYNNEI. V shed 6 bases and J shed 1 base, with 12 bases lying between them. The CDR3 sequence: CASRTTGQNTEAFF. In DNA form, the CDR3 reads TGTGCCAGCAGGACGACAGGACAGAACACTGAAGCTTTCTTT.

The gene calls are TRBV5-1 and TRBJ2-1, with 13 bases lining up with TRBD2. Germline loops: CDR1 SGHRS, CDR2 YFSETQ. Trimming at V came to 4 bases and at J to 2 bases, leaving 6 bases not matched to a gene. The CDR3 has 17 residues. This CDR3 reads CASSVGTSGTAYNEQFF. The CDR3 DNA sequence: TGCGCCAGCAGCGTCGGGACTAGCGGGACCGCCTACAATGAGCAGTTCTTC.

The gene calls are TRBV5-1 and TRBJ1-4; TRBD1 aligns across 7 bases. CDR3 length: 14 residues. Germline trimming cut 4 bases from V and 6 bases from J; bases unmatched to any gene: 6. Germline-derived CDR1 and CDR2 are SGHRS and YFSETQ. This CDR3 reads CASSEQGWDEKLFF. CDR3 nucleotides: TGCGCCAGCAGCGAACAGGGGTGGGATGAAAAACTGTTTTTT.

This chain joins TRBV28 and TRBJ2-5; no clear D gene. The V gene lost 2 bases and the J gene lost 9 bases, with 16 bases spanning the gap. The CDR3 is 14 amino acids. Germline V gives CDR1 MDHEN, CDR2 SYDVKM. The CDR3 here is CASSLSSGLRAQYF. As DNA, the CDR3 is TGTGCCAGCAGTTTAAGTTCTGGCCTTCGGGCCCAGTACTTC.

The rearrangement joins TRBV29-1 to TRBJ1-3; D gene ambiguous. The germline V and J ends were trimmed by 0 bases and 0 bases, with 6 bases remaining between them. The CDR3 contains 14 residues. Germline-derived CDR1 and CDR2 are SQVTM and ANQGSEA. CDR3 region: CSVEEGRSGNTIYF. CDR3 nucleotides: TGCAGCGTTGAAGAGGGCCGCTCTGGAAACACCATATATTTT.

The chain couples TRBV19 to TRBJ1-1; no firm D call. This CDR3 is 12 amino acids long. V was trimmed by 4 bases and J by 1 base, leaving 4 bases between them. Germline CDR1 reads LNHDA; CDR2 reads SQIVND (reference sequence). CDR3 in amino acids: CASSRTNTEAFF. CDR3 sequence (DNA): TGTGCCAGTAGTAGAACGAACACTGAAGCTTTCTTT.

This chain connects TRBV6-1 to TRBJ1-2, with unresolved D. Trimming removed 3 bases from V and 2 bases from J, with 10 bases in between. Germline V gene data show CDR1 as MNHNS and CDR2 as SASEGT. The CDR3 is 14 residues long. CDR3 DNA sequence: TGTGCCAGCAGTGATTTGGCCGGCAACTATGGCTACACCTTC. This encodes CASSDLAGNYGYTF.

The chain uses TRBV6-5 and TRBJ1-5, with D perhaps TRBD1 (6 bases). Trimming shortened V by 6 bases and J by 5 bases, and 14 bases separated the two germline ends. The CDR3 runs to 14 residues. Germline V gene lookup returns CDR1 MNHEY and CDR2 SVGAGI. In DNA, the CDR3 is TGTGCCAGCAGCCAAGACAGGCGCTATCAGCCCCAGCATTTT. Amino acid sequence: CASSQDRRYQPQHF.

The chain combines TRBV27 with TRBJ1-1, with TRBD1 matching over 9 bases. Germline V gives CDR1 MNHEY, CDR2 SMNVEV (reference sequence). This CDR3 comprises 18 residues. V gave up 2 bases and J gave up 1 base; unmatched junction bases: 11. The CDR3, as DNA: TGTGCCAGCAGTTTAGAGGGGGGACAGGGTTTCAGGAACACTGAAGCTTTCTTT. Its protein is CASSLEGGQGFRNTEAFF.

The chain carries TRBV18 and TRBJ1-5; TRBD1 matches at 8 bases. The CDR3 is 18 residues long. V lost 3 bases and J lost 3; bases outside the gene matches: 13. Germline CDR1 KGHSH, CDR2 LQKENI. The CDR3 loop reads CASSPLDRGYGSNQPQHF. CDR3 DNA sequence: TGTGCCAGCTCACCCCTCGACAGGGGCTATGGGTCCAATCAGCCCCAGCATTTT.

The genes are TRBV7-8 and TRBJ1-5, with 8 bases lining up with TRBD1. Unmatched junction bases numbered 8, after V lost 7 bases and J lost 3 bases. Germline assignment: CDR1 SGHVS and CDR2 FQNEAQ. The CDR3 extends over 15 amino acids. CDR3: CASNPGTGDNQPQHF. The CDR3 region has the DNA TGTGCCAGCAACCCCGGGACAGGCGACAATCAGCCCCAGCATTTT.

The V gene is TRBV27, the J gene TRBJ2-5; a possible D gene is TRBD2 (6 bases). V lost 6 bases to trimming and J lost 4 bases, with 18 bases between them. The CDR3 has 15 amino acids. Germline V gene data show CDR1 as MNHEY and CDR2 as SMNVEV (reference sequence). The CDR3 loop is CASRPYGSWGETQYF. The CDR3 nucleotides read TGTGCCAGCAGGCCCTACGGGAGTTGGGGAGAGACCCAGTACTTC.

The chain is built from TRBV5-4 and TRBJ2-2; TRBD2 aligns across 13 bases. The trim removed 0 bases at V and 6 bases at J, leaving 2 bases unmatched. CDR3 length: 16 residues. Looked up from germline, CDR1 is SGHNT and CDR2 is YYREEE (reference sequence). The CDR3 spells CASSLGLAGGAGELFF. CDR3 DNA sequence: TGTGCCAGCAGCTTGGGACTAGCGGGAGGTGCCGGGGAGCTGTTTTTT.

The J gene is TRBJ1-2, the V gene TRBV29-1; D unresolved. The CDR3 contains 13 residues. The germline V gene encodes CDR1 SQVTM and CDR2 ANQGSEA. The ends were cut back, 4 bases at V and 0 bases at J, with 9 bases in the middle. This chain's CDR3 is CSVVARTNYGYTF. CDR3 DNA sequence: TGCAGCGTTGTTGCCAGAACTAACTATGGCTACACCTTC.

The chain combines TRBV2 with TRBJ1-1; 9 bases agree with TRBD1. The CDR3 is 16 residues long. V was pared by 5 bases and J by 1 base, with 8 bases of the junction left unmatched. Germline loops: CDR1 SNHLY, CDR2 FYNNEI. In nucleotides, the CDR3 is TGTGCCAGCAGTTTCAGAGCGGGACAGGGGAACACTGAAGCTTTCTTT. Translation: CASSFRAGQGNTEAFF.

The chain uses TRBV4-2 and TRBJ1-2, with D hard to call. V lost 0 bases and J 4 bases, leaving 15 bases between the germline ends. Germline V lookup: CDR1 LGHNA, CDR2 YNFKEQ. This CDR3 is built from 16 residues. As DNA, the CDR3 is TGTGCCAGCAGCCAAGACAATCTCGACACGGGCTATGGCTACACCTTC. This translates into CASSQDNLDTGYGYTF.

V gene TRBV6-5 combines with J gene TRBJ2-7; 8 nucleotides line up with TRBD1. The CDR3 has 14 residues. Germline CDR1 reads MNHEY; CDR2 reads SVGAGI. With V trimmed by 6 bases and J by 0 bases, 4 bases remained unmatched. In DNA, the CDR3 is TGTGCCAGCAGAGACAGGGGACTCTCCTACGAGCAGTACTTC. This sequence encodes CASRDRGLSYEQYF.

CDR3 DNA: TGTGCCAGCAGTTTGAGGACCGCAGGGGGTGTCTATGGCTACACCTTC. It is translated as CASSLRTAGGVYGYTF. The chain links TRBV28 to TRBJ1-2, with TRBD1 matching 7 bases. Germline V gene sequence: CDR1 MDHEN, CDR2 SYDVKM. CDR3 length: 16 residues. Unmatched junction bases numbered 11, after V lost 3 bases and J lost 4 bases.

The gene calls are TRBV18 and TRBJ2-1; 8 bases are a match to TRBD2. The germline V gene encodes CDR1 KGHSH and CDR2 LQKENI. The J segment lost 3 bases and the V segment lost 3 bases, leaving 7 bases of the junction unmatched. The length of the CDR3 is 16 residues. The CDR3 sequence: CASSPSAGGIYNEQFF. The CDR3 coding sequence is TGTGCCAGCTCACCGTCTGCGGGAGGTATCTACAATGAGCAGTTCTTC.

The chain couples TRBV27 to TRBJ2-2; 8 positions match TRBD1. This CDR3 has 13 amino acids. The V segment lost 6 bases and the J segment 8 bases; nucleotides outside the gene matches: 5. CDR1 and CDR2 from the germline V gene are MNHEY and SMNVEV (reference sequence). CDR3: CASSSRGRGELFF. The CDR3 nucleotides are TGTGCCAGCAGCTCCAGGGGGCGGGGGGAGCTGTTTTTT.

A single count supports this clone. The chain joins TRBV4-1 to TRBJ1-1, with D maybe TRBD1 (5 bases). V was pared by 0 bases and J by 0 bases, with 8 bases between. The CDR3 has 15 amino acids. Germline assignment: CDR1 MGHRA and CDR2 YSYEKL. CDR3 DNA sequence: TGCGCCAGCAGCCAAGAAAAGGGGTTGAACACTGAAGCTTTCTTT. Its protein product is CASSQEKGLNTEAFF.